These T cell receptor beta chains were read from a single sample in a study of T-cell reconstitution after alpha-beta-depleted transplantation in children. TCRdb passed the PCR reads through MiXCR, listing each CDR3 protein once. The sample contains approximately 110,000 distinct CDR3 sequences, approximately 10% of which appear only once. The input for sequencing was PBMCs, taken before TCRalphabeta/CD19-depleted stem cell transplant. The source is a boy aged 2 to 10 with acute lymphoblastic leukemia, due to receive a stem cell transplant. Both conserved end residues are part of each CDR3. The D gene is left open where the match is weak. Not all rows give a size; the values are once, few, many and, for expanded clones, a class.

>TRBD2|TRBJ2-1|large|TRBV29-1
TGCAGCGTTGAGTGGGCGGGAGAGGGCTATGAGCAGTTCTTC
CSVEWAGEGYEQFF
>.|TRBJ2-6|many|TRBV5-1
TGCGCCAGCAGCTTGGCCGAGACTATAAATCTGAGGGGCTCTGGGGCCAACGTCCTGACTTTC
CASSLAETINLRGSGANVLTF
>.|TRBJ2-2|many|TRBV20-1
TGCAGTGCTCCGGTCAGAAAATCGAACACCGGGGAGCTGTTTTTT
CSAPVRKSNTGELFF
>.|TRBJ1-5|many|TRBV7-9
TGTGCCAGCAGCTTGGGCGGGGGGGCTGGCAATCAGCCCCAGCATTTT
CASSLGGGAGNQPQHF
>.|TRBJ2-1|.|TRBV4-1
TGCGCCAGCAGCCAAGTCCGGCAGGCCTCCTACAATGAGCAGTTCTTC
CASSQVRQASYNEQFF
>.|TRBJ2-1|.|TRBV4-1
TGCGCCAGCAGCCCCCTGGGGTCGAGCTCCTACAATGAGCAGTTCTTC
CASSPLGSSSYNEQFF
>TRBD2|TRBJ2-7|many|TRBV25-1
TGTGCCAGCAGTCCCCCCGGGGGGGAGCAGTACTTC
CASSPPGGEQYF
>TRBD1|TRBJ1-2|few|TRBV20-1
TGCAGTGCCCACTGGACAGGGGACTATGGCTACACCTTC
CSAHWTGDYGYTF
>TRBD1|TRBJ1-5|many|TRBV20-1
TGCAGTGCTAGAGAAAGCCGGGACAGGGTGGCATTTCTAGATCAGCCCCAGCATTTT
CSARESRDRVAFLDQPQHF
>.|TRBJ1-1|.|TRBV29-1
TGCAGCGTTTTCGGGGGGGATATTGAAGCTTTCTTT
CSVFGGDIEAFF
>.|TRBJ2-3|.|TRBV29-1
TGCAGCGTTGGGGGGAGGTCAGATACGCAGTATTTT
CSVGGRSDTQYF
>.|TRBJ2-1|.|TRBV27
TGTGCCAGCAGTTTATCAACCACAGCCCTACAATACAATGAGCAGTTCTTC
CASSLSTTALQYNEQFF
>.|TRBJ2-7|.|TRBV11-2
TGTGCCAGCAGCTTAGTTTCTGGTCGGAGCGAGCAGTACTTC
CASSLVSGRSEQYF
>TRBD2|TRBJ2-5|.|TRBV27
TGTGCCAGCAGTTTAGGAGCGGGAGACGTGGAGACCCAGTACTTC
CASSLGAGDVETQYF
>TRBD2|TRBJ2-1|.|TRBV7-8
TGTGCCAGCAGCTTAACTAGCGGGAGGGCCTGGAGTAGCGCTGAGCAGTTCTTC
CASSLTSGRAWSSAEQFF
>.|TRBJ2-7|many|TRBV6-1
TGTGCCACACAGGGTGGAAACTACGAGCAGTACTTC
CATQGGNYEQYF
>.|TRBJ2-7|many|TRBV11-3
TGTGCCAGCACCCCATGGCTCCTACTCGTGGGAGAGCAGTACTTC
CASTPWLLLVGEQYF